Shown below are 7 T cell receptor beta chains from a single sample sequenced in a study of naive and memory T cell subsets. Both TRBC1 and TRBC2 were covered by a beta constant-region primer of two equimolar oligonucleotides. In TCRdb, the UMI-ligation and nested PCR reads were re-called with MiXCR into one record per CDR3 protein. The sample lists 130,000 to 150,000 distinct CDR3 sequences, approximately 15% occurring once. The specimen sequenced was naive CD4+ T cells from blood. These receptors came from a human donor in good health.

The CDR3 spells CASSPQDRGYEQYF. Written as DNA, the CDR3 is TGTGCCAGCAGTCCCCAGGACAGGGGCTACGAGCAGTACTTC. The chain carries TRBV6-5 and TRBJ2-7; TRBD1 agrees at 9 bases. In germline, CDR1 is MNHEY, CDR2 SVGAGI. CDR3 size: 14 residues. V was clipped by 5 bases and J by 3 bases; unmatched bases: 5.

V gene TRBV7-2 combines with J gene TRBJ2-3; D is ambiguous. The CDR3 is 15 residues long. The germline V gene encodes CDR1 SGHTA and CDR2 FQGNSA. V was cut by 1 base and J by 4 bases, with 12 bases left in between. The CDR3 bases are TGTGCCAGCAGCTTAGACCGGGTTGTGTCAGATACGCAGTATTTT. It is translated as CASSLDRVVSDTQYF. Using reference TRBV7-2 and TRBJ2-3 for the parts outside the CDR3, the full variable domain is GAGVSQSPSNKVTEKGKDVELRCDPISGHTALYWYRQSLGQGLEFLIYFQGNSAPDKSGLPSDRFSAERTGGSVSTLTIQRTQQEDSAVYLCASSLDRVVSDTQYFGPGTRLTVL.

Only a few counts were recorded for this clonotype. The rearrangement joins TRBV12-3 or TRBV12-4 to TRBJ1-2, with 7 positions matching TRBD1. With V trimmed by 5 bases and J by 0 bases, 6 bases remained unmatched. This CDR3 spans 15 amino acids. This CDR3 is CASSPQGGANYGYTF. CDR3 DNA: TGTGCCAGCAGTCCCCAGGGGGGGGCTAACTATGGCTACACCTTC.

The CDR3: CASMHRAANGYSQPQHF. In DNA form, the CDR3 reads TGTGCCAGTATGCATCGGGCCGCGAACGGTTATAGCCAGCCCCAGCATTTT. The gene calls are TRBV19 and TRBJ1-5; no reliable D call. The CDR3 extends over 17 amino acids. Germline CDR1 and CDR2: LNHDA and SQIVND (reference sequence). V was cut by 7 bases and J by 7 bases, with 26 bases left in between. Based on the CDR3 plus reference TRBV19 and TRBJ1-5, the full variable domain is DGGITQSPKYLFRKEGQNVTLSCEQNLNHDAMYWYRQDPGQGLRLIYYSQIVNDFQKGDIAEGYSVSREKKESFPLTVTSAQKNPTAFYLCASMHRAANGYSQPQHFGDGTRLSIL.

In this sample, this clonotype turned up a few times. This rearrangement joins TRBV7-2 to TRBJ2-3; D might be TRBD1 or TRBD2, each matching 6 bases. CDR1 SGHTA and CDR2 FQGNSA come from the germline V gene. V was shortened by 2 bases and J by 0 bases, with 12 bases between the two germline ends. The CDR3 loop spans 16 amino acids. The CDR3 loop is CASSLKGGGSTDTQYF. The CDR3 bases are TGTGCCAGCAGCTTAAAGGGGGGCGGGAGCACAGATACGCAGTATTTT.

In this sample, this clonotype turned up once. The CDR3 DNA is TGTGCCAGCTCCTCAAGAGTGTTCTACGAGCAGTACTTC. This gives the protein CASSSRVFYEQYF. The rearrangement joins TRBV18 to TRBJ2-7; D is ambiguous. The CDR3 is made up of 13 amino acids. The germline V gene has CDR1 KGHSH and CDR2 LQKENI. V was trimmed by 6 bases and J by 3 bases, leaving 12 bases between them.

The V and J genes are TRBV3-1 and TRBJ1-2, with D uncertain. The CDR3 loop spans 13 amino acids. With 4 bases removed from V and 4 bases from J, the gap between germline ends came to 10 bases. Germline V gene data show CDR1 as LGHDT and CDR2 as YNNKEL (reference sequence). The CDR3 DNA sequence: TGTGCCAGCAGCCCTCGACTAGCCTATGGCTACACCTTC. Translating gives CASSPRLAYGYTF. The full variable domain, with the rest looked up from reference TRBV3-1 and TRBJ1-2, is DTAVSQTPKYLVTQMGNDKSIKCEQNLGHDTMYWYKQDSKKFLKIMFSYNNKELIINETVPNRFSPKSPDKAHLNLHINSLELGDSAVYFCASSPRLAYGYTFGSGTRLTVV.